These 21 T cell receptor beta chains were sequenced from one sample in a study of cytomegalovirus exposure and HLA in healthy donors (dated by TCRdb to 2016 to 2017). Receptor libraries were prepared by the immunoSEQ multiplex PCR assay. For the multiplex PCR, a mixture combining 60 forward primers for TCR Vbeta segments and 13 reverse primers for TCR Jbeta segments was used. The table comes from immuneACCESS by way of TCRdb, which keeps in-frame sequences with V and J called. Part of the clones is missing from these tables; in studies checked, under half for an unresolved V gene and the rest for unknown reasons. Counted in this sample were a few hundred thousand clones; roughly 70% of them appeared once. The top ten hold 2% to 2.5% of the sample. Sequencing input: PBMCs. The receptors were sampled from a female donor in good health and CMV-seronegative.

This sequence joins TRBV10-3 and TRBJ2-7; TRBD2 matches 12 bases. The CDR3 runs 17 residues. The J segment lost 3 bases and the V segment lost 5 bases, leaving 11 bases of the junction unmatched. Per germline, CDR1 ENHRY and CDR2 SYGVKD. CDR3 bases: TGTGCCATCAGTCCGACTAGCGGGAGAGTAGGGGACTACGAGCAGTACTTC. Translating gives CAISPTSGRVGDYEQYF.

On this clone itself: The same CDR3 is also encoded by other DNA sequences in this sample. This chain uses TRBV27 with TRBJ2-7, with D maybe TRBD1 (6 bases). The CDR3 sequence is 12 residues long. CDR1 and CDR2 from the germline V gene are MNHEY and SMNVEV (reference sequence). Trimming removed 3 bases at V and 7 bases at J, with 10 bases between. The CDR3 DNA sequence: TGTGCCAGCAGTTTTACAGGGAGTGAGCAGTACTTC. Protein product: CASSFTGSEQYF.

This chain uses TRBV6-1 with TRBJ1-2, with D possibly matching TRBD1 (5 bases). The CDR3 is 12 amino acids. Trimming removed 4 bases from V and 5 bases from J, with 8 bases in between. Germline loops: CDR1 MNHNS, CDR2 SASEGT. This CDR3 is CASSADRYGYTF. CDR3 DNA: TGTGCCAGCAGTGCTGACAGATATGGCTACACCTTC.

The chain combines TRBV28 with TRBJ2-3; 10 bases are a match to TRBD2. V gave up 5 bases and J gave up 4 bases; unmatched junction bases: 9. Per germline, CDR1 MDHEN and CDR2 SYDVKM. The CDR3 has 16 amino acids. CDR3 sequence (DNA): TGTGCCAGCAGTATCCTTAGCGGGAGGTATTCAGATACGCAGTATTTT. This sequence encodes CASSILSGRYSDTQYF.

The chain recombines TRBV5-1 with TRBJ2-1, with no clear D. Germline loops: CDR1 SGHRS, CDR2 YFSETQ. V shed 7 bases and J shed 9 bases, with 11 bases lying between them. The CDR3 is made up of 11 amino acids. As DNA, the CDR3 is TGCGCCAGCCGAGCGAGTAGTGAGCAGTTCTTC. Its protein product is CASRASSEQFF.

The chain links TRBV20-1 to TRBJ2-7; no firm D call. The CDR3 extends over 11 amino acids. With 6 bases removed from V and 0 bases from J, the gap between germline ends came to 6 bases. Germline assignment: CDR1 DFQATT and CDR2 SNEGSKA (reference sequence). The CDR3 DNA is TGCAGTGCCATTTCCTCCTACGAGCAGTACTTC. This translates into CSAISSYEQYF.

The chain recombines TRBV11-1 with TRBJ2-5; TRBD2 agrees at 10 bases. The CDR3 contains 16 residues. With 1 base clipped from V and 3 bases from J, the junction kept 5 bases outside the gene matches. Germline-derived CDR1 and CDR2 are SGHAT and FQDESV (reference sequence). CDR3 sequence (DNA): TGTGCCAGCAGCTTAGGCCTAGCGGGAGCCGAAGAGACCCAGTACTTC. Its protein is CASSLGLAGAEETQYF.

This chain links TRBV2 with TRBJ2-7; TRBD1 matches at 7 bases. The germline gives CDR1 SNHLY, CDR2 FYNNEI. This CDR3 has 13 amino acids. The ends lost 6 bases at V and 3 bases at J; junction bases unmatched: 5. CDR3 in amino acids: CASSKTGSYEQYF. In nucleotides, the CDR3 is TGTGCCAGCAGCAAGACAGGGAGCTACGAGCAGTACTTC.

The chain is built from TRBV7-9 and TRBJ1-1, with D possibly being TRBD1 (5 bases). The germline V and J ends were trimmed by 3 bases and 6 bases, with 14 bases remaining between them. CDR3 length: 14 residues. CDR1 and CDR2 (germline): SEHNR, FQNEAQ (reference sequence). The CDR3 loop is CASSFPGEGPEAFF. In DNA form, the CDR3 reads TGTGCCAGCAGCTTCCCCGGGGAGGGACCTGAAGCTTTCTTT.

V is TRBV4-1 and J is TRBJ1-3; no clear D gene. CDR1 MGHRA and CDR2 YSYEKL come from the germline V gene. The CDR3 spans 17 residues. V was cut by 0 bases and J by 4 bases, with 16 bases left in between. CDR3 sequence (DNA): TGCGCCAGCAGCCAAGAATTTGCGCGGGAATCCGGAAACACCATATATTTT. It codes for CASSQEFARESGNTIYF.

About this clone itself: At one end the junction does not follow the germline gene, possibly because of a read error. This chain joins TRBV7-9 and TRBJ2-3; D possibly corresponds to TRBD2 (6 bases). The CDR3 consists of 12 residues. Germline CDR1 reads SEHNR; CDR2 reads FQNEAQ (reference sequence). The CDR3 reads CSSSSGADTQYF. CDR3 in DNA: TGTTCCAGCAGCTCGGGAGCAGATACGCAGTATTTT.

Comment on this clone: A junction end diverges from the germline sequence, so it may reflect a read error. V is TRBV7-2 and J is TRBJ2-7, with TRBD2 matching over 7 bases. Germline CDR1 reads SGHTA; CDR2 reads FQGNSA. This CDR3 comprises 13 residues. The DNA of the CDR3 is TGTGCCAGCAGCCTAGCGGAGACCTACGAGCAGTACTTC. This translates into CASSLAETYEQYF.

The chain joins TRBV29-1 to TRBJ2-1; the D gene is possibly TRBD1 (6 bases). Per germline, CDR1 SQVTM and CDR2 ANQGSEA. The germline V and J ends were trimmed by 6 bases and 12 bases, with 12 bases remaining between them. The CDR3 runs 10 residues. The CDR3 sequence: CSVRQAGQFF. The CDR3 DNA reads as TGCAGCGTAAGACAGGCCGGGCAGTTCTTC.

The rearrangement joins TRBV28 to TRBJ2-7; 12 nucleotides align to TRBD2. J lost 4 bases, V lost 6 bases, and 13 bases had no gene match. The CDR3 has 17 residues. CDR1 MDHEN and CDR2 SYDVKM come from the germline V gene. This CDR3 is CASRRATSGSRRYEQYF. CDR3 nucleotide sequence: TGTGCCAGCAGAAGGGCGACTAGCGGGAGTCGGAGGTACGAGCAGTACTTC.

This CDR3 is CASSLGRGRGTEAFF. The CDR3 DNA reads TGTGCCAGCAGCTTGGGCAGGGGGCGCGGGACTGAAGCTTTCTTT. The gene calls are TRBV7-2 and TRBJ1-1, with TRBD1 matching 8 bases. J was trimmed by 5 bases and V by 3 bases; bases with no gene match: 8. The V gene's germline CDR1 is SGHTA and CDR2 FQGNSA. This CDR3 spans 15 amino acids.

The count of this clone is one. As DNA, the CDR3 is TGTGCCAGCAGGAGCCGGACAGCGGACACTGAAGCTTTCTTT. This encodes CASRSRTADTEAFF. This chain joins TRBV2 and TRBJ1-1; D might be TRBD1 (6 bases). This CDR3 spans 14 amino acids. V was shortened by 6 bases and J by 3 bases, with 14 bases between the two germline ends. Germline CDR1 reads SNHLY; CDR2 reads FYNNEI.

This rearrangement joins TRBV5-1 to TRBJ2-7; possible D gene TRBD1, 6 bases. This CDR3 has 13 amino acids. Trimming pared 7 bases from V and 2 bases from J, leaving 13 bases between. CDR1 and CDR2 from the germline V gene are SGHRS and YFSETQ. The CDR3 bases are TGCGCCAGCCAGATCGGACAGACCTACGAGCAGTACTTC. Translation: CASQIGQTYEQYF.

The chain carries TRBV5-1 and TRBJ1-3, with 7 positions matching TRBD1. J gave up 2 bases and V 0 bases, and 5 bases lay outside the gene matches. Germline V gene lookup returns CDR1 SGHRS and CDR2 YFSETQ. CDR3 length: 16 residues. DNA of the CDR3: TGCGCCAGCAGCTTGGCCGGGCAGGGGGCTGGAAACACCATATATTTT. This gives the protein CASSLAGQGAGNTIYF.

The V and J genes are TRBV5-1 and TRBJ2-7; the match to TRBD2 covers 15 bases. The CDR3 loop spans 16 amino acids. Trimming at V came to 4 bases and at J to 4 bases, leaving 6 bases not matched to a gene. Germline-derived CDR1 and CDR2 are SGHRS and YFSETQ. The CDR3 DNA follows: TGCGCCAGCAGCCACGGGACTAGCGGGAGGCCGTACGAGCAGTACTTC. It yields the protein CASSHGTSGRPYEQYF.

The V and J genes are TRBV5-1 and TRBJ2-7; no firm D call. Germline CDR1 reads SGHRS; CDR2 reads YFSETQ. The CDR3 contains 14 residues. The ends were cut back, 0 bases at V and 2 bases at J, with 9 bases in the middle. The CDR3 is CASSLEAWTYEQYF. DNA of the CDR3: TGCGCCAGCAGCTTGGAAGCGTGGACCTACGAGCAGTACTTC.

CDR3 bases: TGTGCCAGCAGCCCCAAGTGGGCCTCGCTAGCCAAAAACATTCAGTACTTC. It is translated as CASSPKWASLAKNIQYF. The chain links TRBV28 to TRBJ2-4; no definite D call. V lost 6 bases, J lost 0 bases, and 18 bases lay in between. CDR1 is MDHEN, CDR2 SYDVKM, per germline. The CDR3 totals 17 residues.